These 13 T cell receptor beta chains came from one sample sequenced in a study of blood T cell repertoires in COVID-19. Produced via immunoSEQ multiplex PCR; TCRdb's table is partial and in-frame only. The sample holds some 95,000 clones; 70% to 90% are singletons and the top ten take more than 4.5%. Sequenced sample: peripheral blood. Source of these receptors: a man aged 70 or older with acute or convalescent COVID-19.

V is TRBV19 and J is TRBJ1-1; 11 bases map to TRBD1. CDR1 LNHDA and CDR2 SQIVND come from the germline V gene (reference sequence). This CDR3 has 14 amino acids. Trimming took 4 bases from V and 5 from J; bases not matched to a gene: 3. CDR3 sequence: CASSSGQGATEAFF. The DNA for the CDR3 is TGTGCCAGTAGTAGTGGACAGGGGGCAACTGAAGCTTTCTTT.

This clone was seen a single time. This chain joins TRBV28 and TRBJ2-7, with TRBD1 matching 7 bases. Losses at the gene ends were 6 bases for V and 6 bases for J; bases not matched to a gene: 5. CDR1 and CDR2 (germline): MDHEN, SYDVKM. The CDR3 has 12 residues. The CDR3 is CASRERQGEQYV. The CDR3 DNA follows: TGTGCCAGCAGAGAAAGACAGGGCGAGCAGTACGTC.

This chain joins TRBV3-1 (or the pseudogene TRBV3-2) and TRBJ1-2; possibly TRBD1 for D (6 bases). The germline gives CDR1 LGHDT, CDR2 YNNKEL (reference sequence). V gave up 2 bases and J gave up 1 base, with 14 bases separating them. The CDR3 is 16 residues long. In nucleotides, the CDR3 is TGTGCCAGCAGCCAACAAACCGGGACACTTAACTATGGCTACACCTTC. Protein product: CASSQQTGTLNYGYTF.

The chain has TRBV5-4 and TRBJ1-1, with 9 bases lining up with TRBD1. Germline loops: CDR1 SGHNT, CDR2 YYREEE (reference sequence). V lost 2 bases to trimming and J lost 5 bases; unmatched junction nucleotides: 4. This CDR3 has 14 amino acids. For the CDR3, the DNA is TGTGCCAGCAGCTTACAGGGGGCCGGGACTGAAGCTTTCTTT. As protein: CASSLQGAGTEAFF.

The J gene is TRBJ2-2, the V gene TRBV19, with a tentative D call TRBD1 (5 bases). This CDR3 spans 13 amino acids. With 2 bases removed from V and 5 bases from J, the gap between germline ends came to 6 bases. Germline V gene sequence: CDR1 LNHDA, CDR2 SQIVND (reference sequence). The CDR3: CASSIKGTGELFF. In DNA form, the CDR3 reads TGTGCCAGTAGTATAAAGGGGACCGGGGAGCTGTTTTTT.

The V gene is TRBV5-1, the J gene TRBJ1-2, with TRBD1 as a possible D gene (6 bases). V was clipped by 4 bases and J by 4 bases, with 14 bases between them. This CDR3 comprises 14 residues. Germline assignment: CDR1 SGHRS and CDR2 YFSETQ. The CDR3 DNA reads as TGCGCCAGCAGCCCGGGACCCAGGGGCTATGGCTACACCTTC. Its protein product is CASSPGPRGYGYTF.

This clone has only one observation. Different DNA sequences within this sample yield the same CDR3. The chain recombines TRBV5-1 with TRBJ2-5; TRBD2 might be the D (6 bases). Trimming took off 0 bases at V and 4 bases at J, with 10 bases between the two ends. The CDR3 is 14 amino acids. Germline V gene sequence: CDR1 SGHRS, CDR2 YFSETQ. Here the CDR3 reads CASSLVGGGETQYF. The CDR3 DNA sequence: TGCGCCAGCAGCTTGGTTGGGGGAGGAGAGACCCAGTACTTC.

The chain recombines TRBV4-2 with TRBJ2-1; 9 nucleotides match TRBD2. The CDR3 contains 15 residues. Looked up from germline, CDR1 is LGHNA and CDR2 is YNFKEQ. The V gene end was trimmed by 2 bases and the J gene end by 7 bases; junction bases not matched to a gene: 6. CDR3 residues: CASSQQPGLANEQFF. CDR3 DNA sequence: TGTGCCAGCAGCCAACAGCCGGGACTAGCAAATGAGCAGTTCTTC.

J is TRBJ1-1 and V is TRBV7-9, with D perhaps TRBD1 (5 bases). The CDR3 is 15 amino acids. V was trimmed by 1 base and J by 1 base, leaving 10 bases between them. The germline CDR1 and CDR2 sequences are SEHNR and FQNEAQ (reference sequence). Written as DNA, the CDR3 is TGTGCCAGCAGCTTAGGATCAGGGTCGAACACTGAAGCTTTCTTT. It translates to CASSLGSGSNTEAFF.

DNA for the CDR3: TGTGCCAGCAGCCGATGGGGACAGGGTAGCGGCTACACCTTC. Encoded protein: CASSRWGQGSGYTF. This chain joins TRBV7-8 and TRBJ1-2; 9 positions match TRBD1. The CDR3 is made up of 14 amino acids. The J segment lost 8 bases and the V segment lost 5 bases, leaving 9 bases of the junction unmatched. Germline CDR1 is SGHVS and CDR2 is FQNEAQ.

This CDR3 reads CASSPSARNTIYF. DNA for the CDR3: TGTGCCAGCAGCCCCAGTGCAAGAAACACCATATATTTT. This chain links TRBV14 with TRBJ1-3, with D unresolved. The germline V gene has CDR1 SGHDN and CDR2 FVKESK. V was cut by 4 bases and J by 5 bases, with 9 bases left in between. The CDR3 contains 13 residues. Using reference TRBV14 and TRBJ1-3 for the parts outside the CDR3, the full variable domain is EAGVTQFPSHSVIEKGQTVTLRCDPISGHDNLYWYRRVMGKEIKFLLHFVKESKQDESGMPNNRFLAERTGGTYSTLKVQPAELEDSGVYFCASSPSARNTIYFGEGSWLTVV.

This clone has only one observation. This chain uses TRBV27 with TRBJ2-1, with a possible D match to TRBD1 (6 bases). V was trimmed by 3 bases and J by 8 bases, leaving 14 bases between them. The germline CDR1 and CDR2 sequences are MNHEY and SMNVEV (reference sequence). The CDR3 loop spans 14 amino acids. CDR3 nucleotide sequence: TGTGCCAGCAGTTTTGTGGGGGCTATCGATGAGCAGTTCTTC. This translates into CASSFVGAIDEQFF.

The chain couples TRBV7-2 to TRBJ1-1; D unclear. The CDR3 contains 13 residues. The V and J ends lost 2 bases and 6 bases respectively, with 10 bases between them. Germline assignment: CDR1 SGHTA and CDR2 FQGNSA. CDR3 protein: CASSLWAWAEAFF. The CDR3 region has the DNA TGTGCCAGCAGCTTATGGGCGTGGGCTGAAGCTTTCTTT. The full variable domain, with the rest looked up from reference TRBV7-2 and TRBJ1-1, is GAGVSQSPSNKVTEKGKDVELRCDPISGHTALYWYRQSLGQGLEFLIYFQGNSAPDKSGLPSDRFSAERTGGSVSTLTIQRTQQEDSAVYLCASSLWAWAEAFFGQGTRLTVV.